This TCR beta chain is from a study of shared clonotypes between healthy human individuals. Profiled with immunoSEQ multiplex PCR; TCRdb holds only in-frame clones, not every one. There are 2 million or so clones in the sample; 90% to 95% occur only once, and 0.1% to 0.15% lies in the top ten. Germline lookup yields CDR1 MDHEN and CDR2 SYDVKM. The V end lost 5 bases, the J end lost 4 bases, and 11 bases lay between the germline ends. This CDR3 has 13 amino acids. This sequence was found in a man aged 18 to 29 in good health. The chain joins TRBV28 to TRBJ1-1; D perhaps matches TRBD1 (6 bases). The specimen sequenced was naive CD4+ T cells sorted from blood. Subset: CD45RA+ positively selected. The CDR3 DNA reads TGTGCCAGCAGTCCACAGGGTACCACTGAAGCTTTCTTT. It is translated as CASSPQGTTEAFF. The full variable domain, rest sourced from reference TRBV28 and TRBJ1-1, is DVKVTQSSRYLVKRTGEKVFLECVQDMDHENMFWYRQDPGLGLRLIYFSYDVKMKEKGDIPEGYSVSREKKERFSLILESASTNQTSMYLCASSPQGTTEAFFGQGTRLTVV.